A single sample gave rise to the 27 T cell receptor beta chains below, sequenced in a study of spatial heterogeneity in lung cancer. Each CDR3 protein is one row after TCRdb ran MiXCR on the 5' RACE reads. The table lists about 12,000 distinct CDR3 sequences, 3.9% of them singletons. The time point: sample taken at primary tumor resection. Sequencing covered unsorted whole RNA taken from tumor, nontumor lung or frozen PBMC. The sequencing used PBMCs, collected at surgery. The receptors were sampled from a male donor with early-stage non-small cell lung cancer.

This clonotype was observed at least ten times. This beta chain is a stray read from a library made for alpha chains; its abundance is not meaningful. This chain joins TRBV12-3 or TRBV12-4 and TRBJ2-7; D is possibly TRBD2 (5 bases). The CDR3 extends over 14 amino acids. Trimming pared 6 bases from V and 1 base from J, leaving 13 bases between. The CDR3 nucleotides read TGTGCCAGCAGCACCCCGAGGAGGTCCTACGAGCAGTACTTC. Encoded protein: CASSTPRRSYEQYF.

This clonotype was seen repeatedly, ten times or more. This beta chain was picked up by a library intended for alpha chains and is off target, so its count carries little meaning. The chain employs TRBV6-4 and TRBJ2-3; 9 bases match TRBD1. After removal of 6 bases from V and 2 bases from J, the junction contained 6 bases not matched to a gene. The CDR3 runs to 15 residues. Germline CDR1 MRHNA, CDR2 SNTAGT. The CDR3 nucleotides read TGTGCCAGCAGCCGACAGGGGGGTCACACAGATACGCAGTATTTT. This encodes CASSRQGGHTDTQYF.

Many counts were recorded for this clonotype. A library made for alpha chains picked up this beta chain off target, so its size means little. The V gene is TRBV24-1, the J gene TRBJ2-4, with 9 bases fitting TRBD2. Trimming removed 9 bases from V and 7 bases from J; junction bases left unmatched: 6. The germline gives CDR1 KGHDR, CDR2 SFDVKD. The CDR3 has 13 amino acids. In DNA form, the CDR3 reads TGTGCCACCTCCGCGGGAGGGATGAACATTCAGTACTTC. It specifies CATSAGGMNIQYF.

There are many counts of this clonotype. A library made for alpha chains picked up this beta chain off target, so its size means little. The V call is TRBV3-1, the J call TRBJ2-4, with a weak D call TRBD2 (5 bases). Trimming took off 1 base at V and 6 bases at J, with 13 bases between the two ends. From germline, CDR1 is LGHDT and CDR2 YNNKEL (reference sequence). This CDR3 is 15 amino acids long. The CDR3 region has the DNA TGTGCCAGCAGCCAAGGGACGGGGTCGGGAAACATTCAGTACTTC. Translated, it gives CASSQGTGSGNIQYF. The variable domain in full, with the rest retrieved from reference TRBV3-1 and TRBJ2-4, is DTAVSQTPKYLVTQMGNDKSIKCEQNLGHDTMYWYKQDSKKFLKIMFSYNNKELIINETVPNRFSPKSPDKAHLNLHINSLELGDSAVYFCASSQGTGSGNIQYFGAGTRLSVL.

This clonotype was recorded many times. With the library built for alpha chains, this beta chain is off target and its frequency is not meaningful. The genes are TRBV7-2 and TRBJ2-3; no reliable D call. Germline V gene sequence: CDR1 SGHTA, CDR2 FQGNSA. The V and J ends lost 3 bases and 4 bases respectively, with 8 bases between them. This CDR3 contains 13 residues. CDR3 DNA sequence: TGTGCCAGCAGCTTCAGCGAGGCAGATACGCAGTATTTT. Its protein is CASSFSEADTQYF.

This clonotype was recorded at least ten times. For a library built for alpha chains, this beta chain is a stray read; little rests on its size. The chain carries TRBV6-6 and TRBJ2-1, with 10 bases lining up with TRBD2. Germline CDR1 reads MNHNY; CDR2 reads SVGAGI (reference sequence). The V and J ends lost 2 bases and 8 bases, in that order; junction bases with no gene match: 3. The CDR3 has 14 amino acids. The CDR3 sequence is CASSYQREGDEQFF. In nucleotides, the CDR3 is TGTGCCAGCAGTTACCAGCGGGAGGGTGATGAGCAGTTCTTC.

Note on this clonotype: As an off-target read in a library built for alpha chains, this beta chain has a frequency of little significance. The rearrangement joins TRBV11-2 to TRBJ2-3, with 10 bases matching TRBD2. The germline gives CDR1 SGHAT, CDR2 FQNNGV. V was clipped by 7 bases and J by 2 bases; unmatched bases: 9. The CDR3 consists of 16 residues. The CDR3 is CASTRLAGVVTDTQYF. DNA of the CDR3: TGTGCCAGCACTCGGCTAGCGGGAGTCGTCACAGATACGCAGTATTTT.

This clonotype showed up many times. Being off target in a library aimed at alpha chains, this beta chain has a size of little meaning. The J gene is TRBJ2-7, the V gene TRBV20-1, with TRBD1 identical over 8 bases. V lost 1 base and J lost 4; bases outside the gene matches: 6. Looked up from germline, CDR1 is DFQATT and CDR2 is SNEGSKA (reference sequence). The CDR3 sequence is 14 residues long. In nucleotides, the CDR3 is TGCAGTGCTAGAGGGCCGACAGGGGATTACGAGCAGTACTTC. As protein: CSARGPTGDYEQYF.

This clonotype was found many times. This beta chain is an unintended read in a library built for alpha chains; its size means little. The rearrangement uses TRBV3-1 and TRBJ2-5; 10 bases are a match to TRBD1. The trim removed 5 bases at V and 5 bases at J, leaving 5 bases unmatched. Per germline, CDR1 LGHDT and CDR2 YNNKEL (reference sequence). The CDR3 runs to 14 residues. The CDR3 sequence is CASSKTGGRETQYF. CDR3 nucleotide sequence: TGTGCCAGCAGCAAGACAGGGGGCAGGGAGACCCAGTACTTC.

At least ten counts were recorded for this clonotype. Being off target in a library aimed at alpha chains, this beta chain has a size of little meaning. This chain connects TRBV20-1 to TRBJ1-2; D is unclear. Deletions cut 3 bases from V and 4 bases from J, with 15 bases between. Germline CDR1 is DFQATT and CDR2 is SNEGSKA (reference sequence). This CDR3 is 14 amino acids long. The CDR3 protein is CSASQAGIIYGYTF. CDR3 in DNA: TGCAGTGCTAGTCAGGCGGGGATAATCTATGGCTACACCTTC.

This clonotype was found many times. For a library built for alpha chains, this beta chain is a stray read; little rests on its size. The V gene is TRBV24-1, the J gene TRBJ2-3; 9 bases line up with TRBD1. Germline-derived CDR1 and CDR2 are KGHDR and SFDVKD. The junction had 11 bases not matched to a gene; V was cut back by 1 base and J by 4 bases. The CDR3 length is 18 residues. CDR3 protein: CATSDFLGTGGEADTQYF. Here the CDR3 DNA reads TGTGCCACCAGTGATTTCTTGGGTACAGGGGGCGAGGCAGATACGCAGTATTTT.

This clonotype was seen at least ten times. Since it is a stray read in a library aimed at alpha chains, this beta chain has a size that is not meaningful. V usage is TRBV11-3 and J usage is TRBJ2-2; no definite D call. The germline CDR1 and CDR2 sequences are SGHNT and YENEEA. This CDR3 contains 13 residues. V was shortened by 5 bases and J by 4 bases, with 8 bases between the two germline ends. DNA of the CDR3: TGTGCCAGCAGCCCCGGCCTCACCGGGGAGCTGTTTTTT. Protein sequence: CASSPGLTGELFF.

Relative to its sample, this clonotype is hyperexpanded (1% or more). With the library built for alpha chains, this beta chain is off target and its frequency is not meaningful. The chain is built from TRBV4-3 and TRBJ2-2; D is perhaps TRBD1 (6 bases). CDR1 is LGHNA, CDR2 YSLEER, per germline. The CDR3 covers 16 residues. The V end lost 4 bases, the J end lost 2 bases, and 14 bases lay between the germline ends. The CDR3 sequence is CASSPGLGANTGELFF. CDR3 sequence (DNA): TGCGCCAGCAGCCCCGGTTTGGGGGCCAACACCGGGGAGCTGTTTTTT.

This clonotype was observed at least ten times. This beta chain lies outside the target of a library built for alpha chains; its clone size means little. The chain couples TRBV28 to TRBJ2-3; 9 nucleotides agree with TRBD1. CDR1 and CDR2 from the germline V gene are MDHEN and SYDVKM. This CDR3 region has 16 residues. The V gene end was trimmed by 4 bases and the J gene end by 4 bases; junction bases not matched to a gene: 9. CDR3 loop: CASSSSGTGSADTQYF. The CDR3 DNA follows: TGTGCCAGCAGTTCATCGGGGACAGGGAGCGCAGATACGCAGTATTTT.

At least ten counts were recorded for this clonotype. The library was built for alpha chains, so this beta chain is an off-target read and its size means little. The CDR3 region is CASTLDSANTGELFF. In DNA, the CDR3 is TGTGCCAGCACCCTCGACAGTGCGAACACCGGGGAGCTGTTTTTT. The chain joins TRBV7-9 to TRBJ2-2; maybe TRBD1 (5 bases). V was cut by 7 bases and J by 0 bases, with 12 bases left in between. Germline assignment: CDR1 SEHNR and CDR2 FQNEAQ (reference sequence). The CDR3 has 15 residues.

As concerns this clonotype: It may be a read error: a sequence one base away is much more abundant. A library made for alpha chains picked up this beta chain off target, so its size means little. The chain links TRBV11-2 to TRBJ2-3; D is perhaps TRBD2 (6 bases). CDR3 length equals 15 residues. V dropped 1 base and J dropped 5 bases, with 13 bases sitting between them. Germline CDR1 is SGHAT and CDR2 is FQNNGV. CDR3 bases: TGTGCCAGCAGCTTAGTCCGGGAGACGTTAGATACGCAGTATTTT. It yields the protein CASSLVRETLDTQYF.

This clonotype was seen ten or more times. Being off target in a library aimed at alpha chains, this beta chain has a size of little meaning. The rearrangement joins TRBV12-3 or TRBV12-4 to TRBJ2-5; the D is unclear. Deletions cut 5 bases from V and 2 bases from J, with 6 bases between. This CDR3 has 12 residues. This chain's CDR3 is CASSPQQETQYF. CDR3 sequence (DNA): TGTGCCAGCAGTCCACAACAAGAGACCCAGTACTTC.

This clonotype was counted between two and nine times. A library prepared for alpha chains yielded this beta chain as an off-target read; its size is of little meaning. The chain employs TRBV9 and TRBJ2-2, with 9 bases matching TRBD2. J was trimmed by 7 bases and V by 0 bases; bases with no gene match: 7. Germline loops: CDR1 SGDLS, CDR2 YYNGEE. CDR3 length equals 16 residues. The CDR3: CASSVASGRWDGELFF. CDR3 bases: TGTGCCAGCAGCGTAGCCAGCGGGAGGTGGGACGGGGAGCTGTTTTTT.

This clonotype is medium-sized. This beta chain lies outside the target of a library built for alpha chains; its clone size means little. This chain uses TRBV29-1 with TRBJ2-3; the D is unclear. CDR3 length: 13 residues. V lost 5 bases and J lost 0, with 9 bases in between. The V gene's germline CDR1 is SQVTM and CDR2 ANQGSEA. The CDR3 region is CSVQKDSTDTQYF. In DNA, the CDR3 is TGCAGCGTTCAGAAGGACAGCACAGATACGCAGTATTTT.

Concerning this clonotype: A library prepared for alpha chains yielded this beta chain as an off-target read; its size is of little meaning. The V gene is TRBV20-1, the J gene TRBJ1-6, with D maybe TRBD1 (5 bases). The CDR3 totals 13 residues. V lost 4 bases to trimming and J lost 7 bases, with 11 bases between them. Germline values: CDR1 DFQATT, CDR2 SNEGSKA (reference sequence). The CDR3: CSAIRGRNSPLHF. The DNA of the CDR3 is TGCAGTGCTATTCGGGGACGAAATTCACCCCTCCACTTT.

This clonotype was found many times. This beta chain came through as a stray read in a library set up for alpha chains, and its size says little. In nucleotides, the CDR3 is TGTGCCAGCAGTTTAGCGAGTAGGATGGCGGGGGATGAGCAGTTCTTC. Translated, it gives CASSLASRMAGDEQFF. The chain links TRBV12-3 or TRBV12-4 to TRBJ2-1, with 7 bases that match TRBD2. The CDR3 totals 16 residues. Germline trimming cut 0 bases from V and 8 bases from J; bases unmatched to any gene: 10.

This clonotype was seen ten or more times. The size of this beta chain means little, since it is a stray read in a library made for alpha chains. The V gene is TRBV28, the J gene TRBJ1-3; a weak D match, TRBD1 (6 bases). Germline-derived CDR1 and CDR2 are MDHEN and SYDVKM. CDR3 length: 14 amino acids. Trimming pared 3 bases from V and 4 bases from J, leaving 10 bases between. The CDR3 region is CASSFGGAGNTIYF. The CDR3 DNA reads as TGTGCCAGCAGTTTCGGGGGCGCAGGAAACACCATATATTTT.

This clonotype was found many times. This beta chain is a stray sequence in a library constructed for alpha chains; its clone size is not meaningful. This chain joins TRBV10-3 and TRBJ2-1; possible D gene TRBD2, 6 bases. V lost 1 base to trimming and J lost 8 bases, with 15 bases between them. The germline gives CDR1 ENHRY, CDR2 SYGVKD. CDR3 length: 15 residues. CDR3 in DNA: TGTGCCATCAGTGAGTTTTCGACTAGTAGGGATGAGCAGTTCTTC. Translated, it gives CAISEFSTSRDEQFF.

This clonotype occurred many times. A library made for alpha chains picked up this beta chain off target, so its size means little. This chain connects TRBV5-1 to TRBJ2-5; no reliable D call. The V gene's germline CDR1 is SGHRS and CDR2 YFSETQ. The V gene lost 3 bases and the J gene lost 1 base, with 10 bases spanning the gap. CDR3 length equals 14 residues. The chain's CDR3 is CASSSQSPQETQYF. CDR3 sequence (DNA): TGCGCCAGCAGCTCTCAGAGTCCCCAAGAGACCCAGTACTTC.

A few counts support this clonotype. This beta chain came through as a stray read in a library set up for alpha chains, and its size says little. The chain employs TRBV23-1 and TRBJ2-3; weak D call: TRBD1 (6 bases). TRBV23-1 falls under the ORF class, with uncertain function. The CDR3 contains 16 residues. V was trimmed by 3 bases and J by 3 bases, leaving 16 bases between them. The CDR3 nucleotides are TGCGCCAGCAGTCAGTTCGCAGGGACAAATACAGATACGCAGTATTTT. Amino acid sequence: CASSQFAGTNTDTQYF.

Concerning this clonotype: This may be a read error: a much more frequent sequence differs by one nucleotide. Found in a library prepared for alpha chains, this beta chain is an off-target read, and its abundance has little meaning. This sequence joins TRBV7-2 and TRBJ2-3, with a weak D call TRBD2 (6 bases). Germline V gene lookup returns CDR1 SGHTA and CDR2 FQGNSA. V lost 1 base, J lost 1 base, and 9 bases lay in between. The CDR3 extends over 15 amino acids. CDR3 sequence reads: CTSSLVRGGTDTQYF. The CDR3 region has the DNA TGTACCAGCAGCTTAGTGCGGGGAGGCACAGATACGCAGTATTTT.

This clonotype was seen many times. Because this beta chain is a stray read in a library intended to capture alpha chains, its abundance should not be given much weight. CDR3 nucleotide sequence: TGTGCCAGCAGTGTTGACACTACCGGGGAGCTGTTTTTT. It specifies CASSVDTTGELFF. This chain links TRBV2 with TRBJ2-2; no reliable D call. The CDR3 totals 13 residues. Trimming removed 4 bases at V and 5 bases at J, with 8 bases between. Germline lookup yields CDR1 SNHLY and CDR2 FYNNEI.